Detailed here is one T cell receptor beta chain. Its antigen is not identified. This entry comes from a study of CD8 T cells in ankylosing spondylitis. Regarding the study as a whole: Some of the motif variants had earlier been found in reactive arthritis patients' fluid and blood. Fewer than 10 highly homologous variants formed a TCR beta motif that appeared characteristic of ankylosing spondylitis blood. In ankylosing spondylitis patients, matched synovial fluid reportedly showed significant enrichment of disease-linked clones.

Quantitative molecular-barcoded 5'-RACE generated the TCR beta libraries. TCRdb fed the 5' RACE reads into MiXCR, producing one record per CDR3 protein. The table records around 210,000 distinct CDR3 sequences, approximately 8% of them present only once. The CDR3 length is 16 residues. With V trimmed by 4 bases and J by 6 bases, 12 bases remained unmatched. Germline CDR1 is SGHTA and CDR2 is FQGNSA. The sequenced material came from blood, either unsorted or a sorted T cell fraction (not recorded which). This sequence originates from a female donor with ankylosing spondylitis or in good health (not recorded which). This chain uses TRBV7-2 with TRBJ1-2, with TRBD1 matching over 9 bases. The CDR3 region is CASSSGGTGQRNGYTF. For the CDR3, the DNA is TGTGCCAGCAGCTCCGGCGGGACAGGGCAAAGAAATGGCTACACCTTC.